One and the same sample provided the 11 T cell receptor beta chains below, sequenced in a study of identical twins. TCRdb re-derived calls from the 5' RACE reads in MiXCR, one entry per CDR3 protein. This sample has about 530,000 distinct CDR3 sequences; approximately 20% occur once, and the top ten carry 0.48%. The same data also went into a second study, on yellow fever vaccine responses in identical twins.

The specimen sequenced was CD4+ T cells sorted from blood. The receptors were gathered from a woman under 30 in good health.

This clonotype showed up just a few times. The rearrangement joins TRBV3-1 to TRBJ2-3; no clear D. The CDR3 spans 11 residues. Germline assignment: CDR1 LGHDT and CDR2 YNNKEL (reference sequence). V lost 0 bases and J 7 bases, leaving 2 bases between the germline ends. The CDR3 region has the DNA TGTGCCAGCAGCCAAGAGAATACGCAGTATTTT. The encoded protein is CASSQENTQYF.

This CDR3 reads CASRLGGGGNTIYF. CDR3 sequence (DNA): TGTGCCAGCAGACTGGGAGGGGGAGGAAACACCATATATTTT. The chain couples TRBV12-3 or TRBV12-4 to TRBJ1-3; D is perhaps TRBD1 (6 bases). V was shortened by 6 bases and J by 4 bases, with 13 bases between the two germline ends. The CDR3 is made up of 14 amino acids.

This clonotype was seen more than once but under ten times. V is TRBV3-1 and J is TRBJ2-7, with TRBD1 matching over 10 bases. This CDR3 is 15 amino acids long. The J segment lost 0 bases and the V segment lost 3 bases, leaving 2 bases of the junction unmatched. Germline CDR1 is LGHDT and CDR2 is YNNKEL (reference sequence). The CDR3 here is CASSHRDRGSYEQYF. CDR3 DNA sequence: TGTGCCAGCAGCCACCGGGACAGGGGCTCCTACGAGCAGTACTTC.

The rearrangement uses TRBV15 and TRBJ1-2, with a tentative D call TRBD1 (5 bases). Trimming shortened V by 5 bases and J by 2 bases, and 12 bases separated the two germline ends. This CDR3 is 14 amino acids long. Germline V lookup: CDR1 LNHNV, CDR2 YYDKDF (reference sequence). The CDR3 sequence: CATSPGRGNYGYTF. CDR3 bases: TGTGCCACCAGCCCAGGGAGGGGAAACTATGGCTACACCTTC. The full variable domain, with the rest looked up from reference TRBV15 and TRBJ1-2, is DAMVIQNPRYQVTQFGKPVTLSCSQTLNHNVMYWYQQKSSQAPKLLFHYYDKDFNNEADTPDNFQSRRPNTSFCFLDIRSPGLGDTAMYLCATSPGRGNYGYTFGSGTRLTVV.

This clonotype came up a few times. For the CDR3, the DNA is TGCGCCAGCAGCCAAGATGCGGGACAGGTGTACAATGAGCAGTTCTTC. It translates to CASSQDAGQVYNEQFF. J is TRBJ2-1 and V is TRBV4-1, with TRBD1 identical over 8 bases. V shed 0 bases and J 4 bases; nucleotides not matched to a gene: 5. Germline CDR1 MGHRA, CDR2 YSYEKL. This CDR3 region has 16 residues.

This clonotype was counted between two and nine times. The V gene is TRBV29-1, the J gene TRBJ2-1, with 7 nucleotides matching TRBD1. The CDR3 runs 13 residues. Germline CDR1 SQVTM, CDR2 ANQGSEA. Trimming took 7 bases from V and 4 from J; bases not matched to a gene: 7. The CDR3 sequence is CSAAGTAYNEQFF. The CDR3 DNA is TGCAGCGCTGCCGGGACAGCTTACAATGAGCAGTTCTTC.

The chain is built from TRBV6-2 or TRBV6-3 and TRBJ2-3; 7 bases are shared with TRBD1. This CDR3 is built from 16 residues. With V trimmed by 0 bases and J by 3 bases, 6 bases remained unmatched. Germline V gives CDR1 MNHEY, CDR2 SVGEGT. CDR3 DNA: TGTGCCAGCAGTTACTCCGAAGGGGGCAAGACAGATACGCAGTATTTT. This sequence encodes CASSYSEGGKTDTQYF.

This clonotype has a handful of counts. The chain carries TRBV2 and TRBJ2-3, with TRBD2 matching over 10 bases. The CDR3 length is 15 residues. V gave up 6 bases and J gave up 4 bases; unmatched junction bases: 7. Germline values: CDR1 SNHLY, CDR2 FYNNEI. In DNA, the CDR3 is TGTGCCAGCAGGCGAACTAGCGGGGCCGCAGATACGCAGTATTTT. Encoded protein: CASRRTSGAADTQYF.

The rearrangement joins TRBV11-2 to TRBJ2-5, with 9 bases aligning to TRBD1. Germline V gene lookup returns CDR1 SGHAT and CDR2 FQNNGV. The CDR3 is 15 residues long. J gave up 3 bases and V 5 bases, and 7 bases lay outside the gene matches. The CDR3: CASSAPGTGKETQYF. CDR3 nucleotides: TGTGCCAGCAGCGCCCCCGGGACAGGGAAAGAGACCCAGTACTTC. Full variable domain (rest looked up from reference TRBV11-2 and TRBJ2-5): EAGVAQSPRYKIIEKRQSVAFWCNPISGHATLYWYQQILGQGPKLLIQFQNNGVVDDSQLPKDRFSAERLKGVDSTLKIQPAKLEDSAVYLCASSAPGTGKETQYFGPGTRLLVL.

The CDR3: CASSSYGTGDYNEQFF. CDR3 in DNA: TGTGCCAGCAGCTCTTACGGGACAGGAGATTACAATGAGCAGTTCTTC. The chain joins TRBV7-9 to TRBJ2-1; TRBD1 matches 8 bases. After removal of 4 bases from V and 4 bases from J, the junction contained 9 bases not matched to a gene. Germline loops: CDR1 SEHNR, CDR2 FQNEAQ (reference sequence). The CDR3 runs to 16 residues.

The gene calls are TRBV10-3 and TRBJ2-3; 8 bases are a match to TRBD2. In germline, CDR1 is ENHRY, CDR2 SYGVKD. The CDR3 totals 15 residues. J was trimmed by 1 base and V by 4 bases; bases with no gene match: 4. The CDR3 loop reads CAISATSGGTDTQYF. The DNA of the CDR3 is TGTGCCATCAGTGCAACTAGCGGTGGCACAGATACGCAGTATTTT.